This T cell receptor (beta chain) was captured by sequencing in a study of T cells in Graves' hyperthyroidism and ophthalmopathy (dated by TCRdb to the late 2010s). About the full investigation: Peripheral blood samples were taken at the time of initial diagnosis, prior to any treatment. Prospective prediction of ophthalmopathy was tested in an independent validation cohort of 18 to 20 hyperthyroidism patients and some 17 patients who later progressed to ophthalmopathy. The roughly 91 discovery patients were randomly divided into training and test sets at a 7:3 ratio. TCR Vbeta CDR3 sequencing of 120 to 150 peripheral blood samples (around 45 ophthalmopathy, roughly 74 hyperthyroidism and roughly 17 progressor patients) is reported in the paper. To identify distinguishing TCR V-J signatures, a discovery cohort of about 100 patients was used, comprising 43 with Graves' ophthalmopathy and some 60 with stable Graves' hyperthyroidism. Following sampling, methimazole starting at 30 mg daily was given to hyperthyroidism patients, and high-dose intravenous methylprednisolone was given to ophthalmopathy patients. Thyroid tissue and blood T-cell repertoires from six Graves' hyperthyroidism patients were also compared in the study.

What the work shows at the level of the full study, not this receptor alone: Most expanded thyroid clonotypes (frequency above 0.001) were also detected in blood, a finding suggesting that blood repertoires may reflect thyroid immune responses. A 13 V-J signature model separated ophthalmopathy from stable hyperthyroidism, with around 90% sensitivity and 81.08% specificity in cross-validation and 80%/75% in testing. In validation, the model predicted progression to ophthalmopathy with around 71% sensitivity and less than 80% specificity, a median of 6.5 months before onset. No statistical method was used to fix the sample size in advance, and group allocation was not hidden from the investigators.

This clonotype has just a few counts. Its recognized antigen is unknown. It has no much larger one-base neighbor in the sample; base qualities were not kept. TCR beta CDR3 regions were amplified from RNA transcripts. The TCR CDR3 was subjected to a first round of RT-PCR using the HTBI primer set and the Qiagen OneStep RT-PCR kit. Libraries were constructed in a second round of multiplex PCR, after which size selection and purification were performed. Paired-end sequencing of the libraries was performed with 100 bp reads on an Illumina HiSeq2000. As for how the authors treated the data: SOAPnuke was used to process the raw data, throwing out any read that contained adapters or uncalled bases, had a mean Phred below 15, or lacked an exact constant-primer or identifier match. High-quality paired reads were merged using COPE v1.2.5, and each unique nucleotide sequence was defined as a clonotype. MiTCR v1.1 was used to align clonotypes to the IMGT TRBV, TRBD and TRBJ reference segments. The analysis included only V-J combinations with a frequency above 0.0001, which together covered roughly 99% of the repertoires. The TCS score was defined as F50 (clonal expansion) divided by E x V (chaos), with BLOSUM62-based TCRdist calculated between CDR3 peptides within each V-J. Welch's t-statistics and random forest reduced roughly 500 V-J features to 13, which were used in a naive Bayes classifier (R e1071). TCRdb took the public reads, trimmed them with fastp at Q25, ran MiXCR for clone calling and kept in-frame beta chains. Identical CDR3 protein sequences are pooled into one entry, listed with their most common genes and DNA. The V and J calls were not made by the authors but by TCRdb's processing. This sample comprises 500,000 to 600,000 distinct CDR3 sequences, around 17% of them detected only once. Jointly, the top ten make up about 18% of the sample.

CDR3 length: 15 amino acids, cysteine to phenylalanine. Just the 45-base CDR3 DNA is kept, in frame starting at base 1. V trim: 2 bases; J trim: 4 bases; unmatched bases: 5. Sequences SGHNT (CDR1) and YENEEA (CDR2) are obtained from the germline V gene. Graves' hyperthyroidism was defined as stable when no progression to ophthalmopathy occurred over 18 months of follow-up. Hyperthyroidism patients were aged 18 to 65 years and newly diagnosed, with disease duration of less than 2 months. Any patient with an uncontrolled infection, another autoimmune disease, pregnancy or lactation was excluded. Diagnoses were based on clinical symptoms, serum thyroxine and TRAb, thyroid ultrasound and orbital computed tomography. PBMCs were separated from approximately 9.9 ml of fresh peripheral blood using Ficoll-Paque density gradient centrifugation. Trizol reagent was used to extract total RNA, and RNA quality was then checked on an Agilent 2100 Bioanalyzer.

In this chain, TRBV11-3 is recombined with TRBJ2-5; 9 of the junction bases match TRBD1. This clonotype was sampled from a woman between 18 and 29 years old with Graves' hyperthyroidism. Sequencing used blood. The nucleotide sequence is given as TGTGCCAGCAGCTTACTCGGGACAGGGCGAGAGACCCAGTACTTC. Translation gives CASSLLGTGRETQYF. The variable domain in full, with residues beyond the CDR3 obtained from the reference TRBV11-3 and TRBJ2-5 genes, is EAGVVQSPRYKIIEKKQPVAFWCNPISGHNTLYWYLQNLGQGPELLIRYENEEAVDDSQLPKDRFSAERLKGVDSTLKIQPAELGDSAVYLCASSLLGTGRETQYFGPGTRLLVL.